This is a list of T cell receptor beta chains from one sample in a study of early T cells in non-severe SARS-CoV-2 infection. A single record per CDR3 protein comes from TCRdb applying MiXCR to the 5' RACE reads. The data hold fewer than 100,000 distinct CDR3 sequences, with about a sixth observed a single time. Input material: whole blood. The source of these receptors is an adult who was a healthcare worker with PCR-confirmed SARS-CoV-2 infection or an uninfected control (not recorded which). CDR3s include the opening cysteine and the closing phenylalanine or tryptophan. D genes are given only for firm matches.

>NA|TRBV24-1
CATSDPTTLNEQFF
>NA|TRBV6-2/TRBV6-3
CASSYSRGTSNQPQHF
>NA|TRBV9
CASSSVVGEQYF
>NA|TRBV20-1
CSAWTAINQPQHF
>TRBD1|TRBV4-2
CASSQASGQLYGYTF
>NA|TRBV29-1
CSVEGDPYGYTF
>TRBD1|TRBV5-5
CASSLTGATAYEQFF
>NA|TRBV15
CATSASPFGEQFF
>TRBD2|TRBV3-1
CASSPRRRTSRKIEQYF
>TRBD1|TRBV2
CASSDSVRGFGTEAFF
>NA|TRBV29-1
CSVGTAPEAFF
>TRBD2|TRBV2
CASGGLAVRETQYF
>TRBD2|TRBV19
CATGLAGLNEQFF
>NA|TRBV5-1
CASSSGTSYEQYF
>TRBD2|TRBV27
CASRGSGDYNEQFF
>TRBD1|TRBV30
CAWSGDRGLSNYGYTF
>NA|TRBV20-1
CSARRGSQETQYF
>NA|TRBV20-1
CSARRGSTDTQYF
>TRBD2|TRBV14
CASTGLAGGIGADTQYF
>NA|TRBV6-2/TRBV6-3
CASSYEEPYNEQFF
>NA|TRBV6-5
CASSNSAGYTF
>NA|TRBV6-2/TRBV6-3
CASSIRDTSMNTEAFF
>NA|TRBV29-1
CSVVPGSRGYTF
>TRBD1|TRBV29-1
CSVGARDSRSGYTF
>TRBD2|TRBV5-1
CASLGGSNEQFF
>NA|TRBV19
CASSITRSSYNSPLHF
>NA|TRBV27
CASRFPGTTTEAFF
>NA|TRBV3-1
CASSQQGPNTGELFF
>TRBD2|TRBV5-4
CASSFPAGRPNHTQYF
>NA|TRBV5-1
CASRGAGMNTEAFF
>TRBD1|TRBV6-1
CASSEAFHRGASSGNTIYF
>NA|TRBV6-5
CASSYFQGSDSPLHF
>TRBD1|TRBV12-3/TRBV12-4
CASTTDRASEQYF
>NA|TRBV11-3
CASSTRVTQETQYF
>NA|TRBV30
CAWSRGRVAEAFF
>NA|TRBV5-1
CASGYGVETQYF
>NA|TRBV5-1
CASSFLGGITDTQYF
>TRBD1|TRBV7-9
CASSLSQSGTGDEQYF
>NA|TRBV28
CASSARTGEGRRETQYF
>TRBD1|TRBV5-1
CASSERGQRDYGYTF
>NA|TRBV5-4
CASSLAGRGYTF
>NA|TRBV12-3/TRBV12-4
CASSLTALVGGETQYF
>NA|TRBV7-2
CASSPPGGANQPQHF
>NA|TRBV10-2
CASSDPDLAKNIQYF
>NA|TRBV28
CASRAGTLKVYEQYF
>TRBD1|TRBV12-3/TRBV12-4
CASSLDGGGGTEAFF
>NA|TRBV27
CASSPFASRGEKLFF
>NA|TRBV10-3
CAISESRDYEQYF
>NA|TRBV18
CASSPLAETYNEQFF
>NA|TRBV18
CASSPQNTEAFF
>TRBD1|TRBV7-9
CASSRQGAAGYTF
>TRBD2|TRBV3-1
CASSQDPGTRAADTQYF
>NA|TRBV28
CASNQRGTKGYGYTF
>NA|TRBV9
CASSVATTGEQFF
>NA|TRBV20-1
CSASQTSYEQYF
>NA|TRBV7-8
CASSFEGQGTGELFF